These 21 T cell receptor beta chains were all obtained from the same sample, sequenced in a study of blood T cell repertoires in COVID-19. Clones were sequenced by immunoSEQ multiplex PCR, and TCRdb holds only the in-frame ones, with some missing. The table shows around 100,000 clones, with 75% to 85% occurring only once. Sequences were obtained from peripheral blood. The source is a man of 80 years or more with COVID-19, enrolled during active disease.

The genes are TRBV5-1 and TRBJ1-3, with 10 positions matching TRBD1. Germline CDR1 SGHRS, CDR2 YFSETQ. CDR3 length: 15 amino acids. J lost 7 bases, V lost 4 bases, and 8 bases had no gene match. The CDR3 loop reads CASSPGTGERNTIYF. The CDR3 nucleotides are TGCGCCAGCAGCCCCGGGACAGGGGAACGGAACACCATATATTTT.

In its sample, this clone was seen once. The gene calls are TRBV5-1 and TRBJ2-7; 8 bases are a match to TRBD1. The J segment lost 1 base and the V segment lost 3 bases, leaving 6 bases of the junction unmatched. Germline assignment: CDR1 SGHRS and CDR2 YFSETQ. CDR3 size: 15 residues. The DNA for the CDR3 is TGCGCCAGCAGCTCTTCAGGGGGCGCTTCCTACGAGCAGTACTTC. Its translation is CASSSSGGASYEQYF.

The chain couples TRBV18 to TRBJ2-5; 7 positions match TRBD2. There are 14 residues in the CDR3. J lost 1 base, V lost 2 bases, and 1 base had no gene match. Germline CDR1 and CDR2: KGHSH and LQKENI. The CDR3 region has the DNA TGTGCCAGCTCACCAGGGGGGGGCCAAGAGACCCAGTACTTC. This codes for CASSPGGGQETQYF.

This rearrangement joins TRBV7-3 to TRBJ2-3, with a weak D call TRBD1 (6 bases). The V gene lost 6 bases and the J gene lost 2 bases, with 12 bases spanning the gap. The CDR3 runs 14 residues. Germline V lookup: CDR1 SGHTA, CDR2 FQGTGA. CDR3 coding DNA: TGTGCCAGCAGGCAACAGGGCGCCACAGATACGCAGTATTTT. It is translated as CASRQQGATDTQYF.

The rearrangement joins TRBV6-4 to TRBJ2-1, with TRBD2 matching 8 bases. V lost 2 bases to trimming and J lost 6 bases; unmatched junction nucleotides: 3. Germline V CDR1 and CDR2: MRHNA, SNTAGT. The CDR3 is 14 amino acids. CDR3 in DNA: TGTGCCAGCAGTGACCTTGCGGGAGGCAATGAGCAGTTCTTC. This sequence encodes CASSDLAGGNEQFF.

The V gene is TRBV19, the J gene TRBJ1-1; D is uncertain. V was trimmed by 5 bases and J by 1 base, leaving 11 bases between them. The CDR3 extends over 14 amino acids. CDR1 LNHDA and CDR2 SQIVND come from the germline V gene (reference sequence). The CDR3 DNA reads as TGTGCCAGTAGTCTTCGGGAACCGAACACTGAAGCTTTCTTT. Translating gives CASSLREPNTEAFF.

There are a few counts of this clone. The chain has TRBV5-5 and TRBJ2-5; 8 nucleotides line up with TRBD2. Germline-derived CDR1 and CDR2 are SGHKS and YYEKEE (reference sequence). There are 15 residues in the CDR3. With V trimmed by 6 bases and J by 4 bases, 11 bases remained unmatched. The CDR3 loop reads CASNPLGGAIETQYF. The CDR3 coding sequence is TGTGCCAGCAACCCACTCGGGGGGGCCATAGAGACCCAGTACTTC.

This clone was recorded once. The rearrangement uses TRBV19 and TRBJ1-6; 9 bases fit TRBD1. With V trimmed by 3 bases and J by 6 bases, 3 bases remained unmatched. This CDR3 is 15 amino acids long. Germline CDR1 is LNHDA and CDR2 is SQIVND (reference sequence). CDR3 DNA sequence: TGTGCCAGTAGTATCTCGGACAGGGGTAATTCACCCCTCCACTTT. Translated, it gives CASSISDRGNSPLHF. The full variable domain, in which reference TRBV19 and TRBJ1-6 provide the parts outside the CDR3, is DGGITQSPKYLFRKEGQNVTLSCEQNLNHDAMYWYRQDPGQGLRLIYYSQIVNDFQKGDIAEGYSVSREKKESFPLTVTSAQKNPTAFYLCASSISDRGNSPLHFGNGTRLTVT.

The chain uses TRBV6-6 and TRBJ1-5, with a possible D match to TRBD1 (6 bases). Germline lookup yields CDR1 MNHNY and CDR2 SVGAGI (reference sequence). Between the trimmed V and J ends, which lost 6 bases and 0 bases, there was a span of 9 bases. This CDR3 region has 14 residues. CDR3 bases: TGTGCCAGCAGCGAACAGGGTAGCAATCAGCCCCAGCATTTT. Translation: CASSEQGSNQPQHF.

The CDR3 loop is CSVVGTVYGYTF. In DNA form, the CDR3 reads TGCAGCGTTGTTGGGACAGTCTATGGCTACACCTTC. The chain links TRBV29-1 to TRBJ1-2; 7 bases map to TRBD1. J gave up 4 bases and V 4 bases, and 3 bases lay outside the gene matches. The CDR3 sequence is 12 residues long. Germline V gene sequence: CDR1 SQVTM, CDR2 ANQGSEA.

A word on this clone: Other DNA variants within this sample encode the same CDR3. This chain uses TRBV30 with TRBJ1-3; D not certain. Germline lookup yields CDR1 GTSNPN and CDR2 SVGIG (reference sequence). CDR3 size: 14 residues. V was trimmed by 0 bases and J by 4 bases, leaving 10 bases between them. CDR3 in DNA: TGTGCCTGGAGTGTCCGGAGTTCAGGAAACACCATATATTTT. Translation gives CAWSVRSSGNTIYF.

The rearrangement joins TRBV6-5 to TRBJ1-4, with 9 bases aligning to TRBD1. The CDR3 is made up of 14 amino acids. J gave up 8 bases and V 6 bases, and 7 bases lay outside the gene matches. CDR1 MNHEY and CDR2 SVGAGI come from the germline V gene. The CDR3 nucleotides read TGTGCCAGCAGAACTACAGGGGGCCCCGAAAAACTGTTTTTT. Its protein is CASRTTGGPEKLFF.

This sequence joins TRBV6-1 and TRBJ1-6; TRBD1 matches at 7 bases. The trim removed 2 bases at V and 0 bases at J, leaving 7 bases unmatched. CDR1 is MNHNS and CDR2 is SASEGT in the germline V gene. This CDR3 spans 18 amino acids. This CDR3 is CASSELQQGSSYNSPLHF. The CDR3 DNA reads TGTGCCAGCAGTGAACTCCAACAGGGGAGCTCCTATAATTCACCCCTCCACTTT.

J is TRBJ1-1 and V is TRBV6-5; 8 bases line up with TRBD1. The V gene end was trimmed by 8 bases and the J gene end by 10 bases; junction bases not matched to a gene: 12. Germline V gene sequence: CDR1 MNHEY, CDR2 SVGAGI. The CDR3 has 13 amino acids. The CDR3 DNA reads as TGTGCCAGCCTGTCGTGGGACAGGCCCGCAGCTTTCTTT. This gives the protein CASLSWDRPAAFF.

The chain joins TRBV15 to TRBJ2-5; TRBD1 matches at 9 bases. This CDR3 region has 17 residues. Germline assignment: CDR1 LNHNV and CDR2 YYDKDF (reference sequence). J was trimmed by 0 bases and V by 1 base; bases with no gene match: 6. The CDR3, as DNA: TGTGCCACCAGCAGAGGACAGGGGGGCCGGTACCAAGAGACCCAGTACTTC. Its protein product is CATSRGQGGRYQETQYF. The whole variable domain, remainder taken from reference TRBV15 and TRBJ2-5, is DAMVIQNPRYQVTQFGKPVTLSCSQTLNHNVMYWYQQKSSQAPKLLFHYYDKDFNNEADTPDNFQSRRPNTSFCFLDIRSPGLGDTAMYLCATSRGQGGRYQETQYFGPGTRLLVL.

V and J are TRBV5-1 and TRBJ2-1; 12 bases line up with TRBD2. With V trimmed by 3 bases and J by 15 bases, 13 bases remained unmatched. This CDR3 spans 15 amino acids. CDR1 SGHRS and CDR2 YFSETQ come from the germline V gene. The CDR3: CASSSESTSGSSRFF. The CDR3 nucleotides are TGCGCCAGCAGCTCCGAGTCGACTAGCGGGAGCTCTCGGTTCTTC.

This clone was found once. V usage is TRBV4-2 and J usage is TRBJ1-1, with TRBD1 as a possible D gene (5 bases). The V gene's germline CDR1 is LGHNA and CDR2 YNFKEQ. The CDR3 totals 14 residues. V lost 6 bases, J lost 5 bases, and 16 bases lay in between. CDR3 protein: CASSLSSGGTEAFF. The CDR3 DNA follows: TGTGCCAGCAGTCTATCCTCCGGGGGAACTGAAGCTTTCTTT.

The V gene is TRBV14, the J gene TRBJ2-5; unclear D gene. Deletions cut 3 bases from V and 5 bases from J, with 4 bases between. The CDR3 runs 11 residues. Per the germline V gene, CDR1 is SGHDN and CDR2 is FVKESK. The CDR3 DNA follows: TGTGCCAGCAGCCACCGGGAGACCCAGTACTTC. This sequence encodes CASSHRETQYF.

The CDR3 DNA reads TGTGCCAGTAGTATAGTGTGGCCTCCCAGCGAGCAGTACTTC. It specifies CASSIVWPPSEQYF. The V and J genes are TRBV19 and TRBJ2-7; no clear D. Trimming removed 1 base at V and 6 bases at J, with 13 bases between. This CDR3 is built from 14 residues. The germline V gene encodes CDR1 LNHDA and CDR2 SQIVND (reference sequence).

The V gene is TRBV11-2, the J gene TRBJ1-2; TRBD1 agrees at 11 bases. This CDR3 spans 16 amino acids. V shed 1 base, J shed 1 base, and the junction held 2 bases outside the gene matches. Germline CDR1 reads SGHAT; CDR2 reads FQNNGV. The CDR3 DNA reads TGTGCCAGCAGCTTAGGGACAGGGGGCTTTAACTATGGCTACACCTTC. Translation gives CASSLGTGGFNYGYTF.

The chain is built from TRBV5-6 and TRBJ2-7; D possibly corresponds to TRBD1 (5 bases). This CDR3 contains 14 residues. Per the germline V gene, CDR1 is SGHDT and CDR2 is YYEEEE. Trimming took 4 bases from V and 0 from J, leaving 11 bases between them. CDR3 in DNA: TGTGCCAGCAGCAGACAGACCCTCTCCTACGAGCAGTACTTC. Translated: CASSRQTLSYEQYF.